This TCR beta chain came from a study of siplizumab effects on memory and regulatory T cells. The study, taken as a whole, reports: Siplizumab significantly reduced alloreactive sequences traceable to unstimulated CD4+ memory cells.

CDR3 size: 13 residues. Looked up from germline, CDR1 is SQVTM and CDR2 is ANQGSEA. The ends were cut back, 6 bases at V and 1 base at J, with 12 bases in the middle. Generated by immunoSEQ multiplex PCR, the TCRdb table keeps only in-frame clones and is missing some. Found here are around 58,000 clones, around 78% of them singletons; the top ten hold roughly 3.8%. A remark on this clone: Its matching antigen is unknown.

The receptor was derived from a human donor in good health. The chain uses TRBV29-1 and TRBJ1-1; no clear D gene. The sequencing sample was made of memory CD4+ T cells sorted from blood. This CDR3 reads CSVARTSNTEAFF. CDR3 DNA sequence: TGCAGCGTCGCAAGAACTTCGAACACTGAAGCTTTCTTT.